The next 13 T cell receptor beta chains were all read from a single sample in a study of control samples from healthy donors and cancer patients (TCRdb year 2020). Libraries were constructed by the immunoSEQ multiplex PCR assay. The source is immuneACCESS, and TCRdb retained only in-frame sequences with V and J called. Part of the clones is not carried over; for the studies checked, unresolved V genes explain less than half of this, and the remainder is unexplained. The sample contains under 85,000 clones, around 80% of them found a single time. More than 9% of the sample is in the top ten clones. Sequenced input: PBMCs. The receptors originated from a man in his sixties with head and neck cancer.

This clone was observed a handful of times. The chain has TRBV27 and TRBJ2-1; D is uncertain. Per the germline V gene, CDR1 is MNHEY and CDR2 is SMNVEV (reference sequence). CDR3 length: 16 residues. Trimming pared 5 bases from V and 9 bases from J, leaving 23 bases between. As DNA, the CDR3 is TGTGCCAGCAGTCCCAGTCACTTCGGCTCGATACCTGAGCAGTTCTTC. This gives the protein CASSPSHFGSIPEQFF.

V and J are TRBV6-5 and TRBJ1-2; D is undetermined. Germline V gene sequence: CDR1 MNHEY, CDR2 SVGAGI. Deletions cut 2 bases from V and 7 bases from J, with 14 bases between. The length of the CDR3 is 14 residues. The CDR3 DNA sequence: TGTGCCAGCAGTTACCGAGAATCGATGGGTGGCTACACCTTC. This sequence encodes CASSYRESMGGYTF.

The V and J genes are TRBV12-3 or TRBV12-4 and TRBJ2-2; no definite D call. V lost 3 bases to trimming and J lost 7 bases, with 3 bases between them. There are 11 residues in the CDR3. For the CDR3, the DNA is TGTGCCAGCAGTTTTTACGGGGAGCTGTTTTTT. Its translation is CASSFYGELFF.

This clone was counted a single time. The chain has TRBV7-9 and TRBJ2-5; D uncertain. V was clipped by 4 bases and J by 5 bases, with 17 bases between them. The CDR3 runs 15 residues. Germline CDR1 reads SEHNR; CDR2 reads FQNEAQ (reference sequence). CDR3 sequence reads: CASSSVAPRVETQYF. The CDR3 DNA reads TGTGCCAGCAGCTCCGTAGCTCCAAGGGTGGAGACCCAGTACTTC.

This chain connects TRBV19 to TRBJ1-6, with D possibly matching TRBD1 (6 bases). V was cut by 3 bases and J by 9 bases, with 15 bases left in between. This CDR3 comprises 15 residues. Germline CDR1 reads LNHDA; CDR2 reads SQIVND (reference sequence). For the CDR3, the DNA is TGTGCCAGTAGTATTCTGGGGGCAAGGAGTTCACCCCTCCACTTT. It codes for CASSILGARSSPLHF.

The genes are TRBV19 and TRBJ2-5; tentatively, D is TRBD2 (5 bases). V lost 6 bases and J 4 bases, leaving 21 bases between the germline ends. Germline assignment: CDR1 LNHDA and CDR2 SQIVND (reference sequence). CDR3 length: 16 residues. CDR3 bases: TGTGCCAGTAGAGGCTTGGCCGGGATAGGTAGAGAGACCCAGTACTTC. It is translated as CASRGLAGIGRETQYF.

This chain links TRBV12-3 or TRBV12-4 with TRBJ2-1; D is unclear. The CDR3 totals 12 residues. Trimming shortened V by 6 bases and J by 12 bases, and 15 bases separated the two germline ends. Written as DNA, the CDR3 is TGTGCCAGCAGCGTAGGACGTCGTAGGCAGTTCTTC. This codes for CASSVGRRRQFF.

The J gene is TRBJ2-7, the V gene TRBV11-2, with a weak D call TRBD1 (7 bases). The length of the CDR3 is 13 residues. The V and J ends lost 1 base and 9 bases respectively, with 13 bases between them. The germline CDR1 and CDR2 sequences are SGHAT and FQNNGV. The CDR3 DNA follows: TGTGCCAGCAGCTTAGGGCAGGGGGAGGTGCAGTACTTC. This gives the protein CASSLGQGEVQYF.

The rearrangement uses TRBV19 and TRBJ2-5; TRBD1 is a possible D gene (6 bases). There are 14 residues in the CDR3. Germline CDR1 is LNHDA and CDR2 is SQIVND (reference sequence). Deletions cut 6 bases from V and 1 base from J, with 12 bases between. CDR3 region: CASSLKQGQETQYF. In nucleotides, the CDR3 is TGTGCCAGTAGCTTGAAACAGGGCCAAGAGACCCAGTACTTC.

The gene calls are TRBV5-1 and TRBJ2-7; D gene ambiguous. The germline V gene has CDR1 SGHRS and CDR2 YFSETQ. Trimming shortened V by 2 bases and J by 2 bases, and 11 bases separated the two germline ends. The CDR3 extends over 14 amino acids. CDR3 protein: CASSLNSPTYEQYF. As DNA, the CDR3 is TGCGCCAGCAGCTTAAATTCACCCACCTACGAGCAGTACTTC.

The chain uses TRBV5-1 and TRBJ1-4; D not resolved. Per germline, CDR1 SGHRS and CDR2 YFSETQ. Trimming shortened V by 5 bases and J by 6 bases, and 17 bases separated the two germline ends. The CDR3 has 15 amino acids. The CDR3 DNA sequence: TGCGCCAGCAGTTACTCAGGACGGACGTATGAAAAACTGTTTTTT. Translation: CASSYSGRTYEKLFF. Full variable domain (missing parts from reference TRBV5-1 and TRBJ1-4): KAGVTQTPRYLIKTRGQQVTLSCSPISGHRSVSWYQQTPGQGLQFLFEYFSETQRNKGNFPGRFSGRQFSNSRSEMNVSTLELGDSALYLCASSYSGRTYEKLFFGSGTQLSVL.

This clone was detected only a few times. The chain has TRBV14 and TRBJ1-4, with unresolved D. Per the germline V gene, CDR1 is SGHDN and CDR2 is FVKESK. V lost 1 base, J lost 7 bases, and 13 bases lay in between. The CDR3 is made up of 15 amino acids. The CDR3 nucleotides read TGTGCCAGCAGCCAAGGGTTCACAGTGGCTGAAAAACTGTTTTTT. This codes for CASSQGFTVAEKLFF.

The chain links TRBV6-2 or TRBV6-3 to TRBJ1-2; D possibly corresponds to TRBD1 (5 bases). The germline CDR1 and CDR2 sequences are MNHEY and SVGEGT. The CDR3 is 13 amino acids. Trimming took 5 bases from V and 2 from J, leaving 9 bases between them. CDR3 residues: CASSIGHNYGYTF. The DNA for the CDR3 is TGTGCCAGCAGTATCGGACACAACTATGGCTACACCTTC.